This paragraph reports one T cell receptor (beta chain). These data belong to a study of technical replicates of blood from several donors. This CDR3 region has 13 residues. Germline V gene data show CDR1 as SGHAT and CDR2 as FQNNGV. Trimming shortened V by 6 bases and J by 8 bases, and 16 bases separated the two germline ends. The assay was immunoSEQ multiplex PCR, and TCRdb's table has in-frame clones only and misses some. The profile shows 100,000 or so clones, 95% of them singletons. This receptor was obtained from a human donor in good health. Specimen: T cells isolated from PBMCs. V and J are TRBV11-2 and TRBJ1-2; D call uncertain. Here the CDR3 reads CASRPTRAWGYTF. The CDR3 bases are TGTGCCAGCAGACCAACGAGGGCTTGGGGCTACACCTTC.